Listed below are T cell receptor beta chains from one sample, sequenced in a study of cytomegalovirus exposure and HLA in healthy donors. Libraries were prepared by immunoSEQ multiplex PCR; TCRdb keeps only in-frame clonotypes and omits some of them. The table records more than 140,000 clones, just under 85% of them present only once. Sequenced sample: PBMCs. The source of these receptors is a woman between 40 and 50 years old in good health and CMV-seronegative. Both conserved end residues are part of each CDR3. The D gene is left open where the match is weak. A row's size may be missing; if present it is once, few, many or a size class.

J gene	clone size	D gene	V gene	CDR3 DNA	CDR3 protein
TRBJ1-5	.	.	TRBV28	TGTGCCAGCAGTCACGGGGGGATCAATCAGCCCCAGCATTTT	CASSHGGINQPQHF
TRBJ2-5	.	.	TRBV5-4	TGTGCCAGCAGTTCCACTAATCGTCGGGAAGAGACCCAGTACTTC	CASSSTNRREETQYF
TRBJ1-5	.	.	TRBV28	TGTGCCAGCAGTCTAGCCGTTCCTAATCAGCCCCAGCATTTT	CASSLAVPNQPQHF
TRBJ1-1	.	TRBD1	TRBV7-9	TGTGCCAGCAGCTCCGGACAGGGTGGAACGGTGAACACTGAAGCTTTCTTT	CASSSGQGGTVNTEAFF
TRBJ1-1	.	.	TRBV29-1	TGCAGCGTTCTGAGGCCCCTCAACACTGAAGCTTTCTTT	CSVLRPLNTEAFF
TRBJ1-4	.	.	TRBV6-6	TGTGCCACTTGCTCTCACAGGGTCTCATGCGAAAAACTGTTTTTT	CATCSHRVSCEKLFF
TRBJ2-1	.	TRBD2	TRBV5-1	TGCGCCAGTATGACTAGCGGGGTCTACAATGAGCAGTTCTTC	CASMTSGVYNEQFF
TRBJ1-2	.	.	TRBV5-1	TGCGCCAGCAGCTCGCCAGGGGAGAGATTTGGCTACACCTTC	CASSSPGERFGYTF
TRBJ1-5	.	.	TRBV19	TGTGCCAGTAACATGAGGACAGAGTTTCAGCCCCAGCATTTT	CASNMRTEFQPQHF
TRBJ2-1	.	TRBD2	TRBV9	TGTGCCAGCAGCCTGACTAGCGGAACCTACAATGAGCAGTTCTTC	CASSLTSGTYNEQFF
TRBJ1-5	.	.	TRBV10-3	TGTGCCATCAGTGAGTCGAGGTCAGTTAGCAATCAGCCCCAGCATTTT	CAISESRSVSNQPQHF
TRBJ1-6	.	.	TRBV7-2	TGTGCCAGCCAATTCGGGGGAGGTCATTCACCCCTCCACTTT	CASQFGGGHSPLHF
TRBJ2-2	.	.	TRBV5-4	TGTGCCAGCAGCTCCGAACTAGAGACCGGGGAGCTGTTTTTT	CASSSELETGELFF
TRBJ1-3	.	.	TRBV2	TGTGCCAGCAGCAGGGACTTCGGAAACACCATATATTTT	CASSRDFGNTIYF
TRBJ1-5	.	.	TRBV28	TGTGCCAGCAGTTCCCTGGACGGGAATAGCAATCAGCCCCAGCATTTT	CASSSLDGNSNQPQHF
TRBJ1-1	.	.	TRBV7-2	TGTGCCAGCAGAGACTACGGGTCCGACACTGAAGCTTTCTTT	CASRDYGSDTEAFF
TRBJ1-1	.	.	TRBV4-1	TGCGCCAGCAGCCAAGCCGGGAACACTGAAGCTTTCTTT	CASSQAGNTEAFF
TRBJ2-7	.	.	TRBV28	TGTGCCAGCAGTTTATATACTCAGGCACCCTACGAGCAGTACTTC	CASSLYTQAPYEQYF
TRBJ1-1	.	.	TRBV30	TGTGCCTGGAAAACCGTGAGCACTGAAGCTTTCTTT	CAWKTVSTEAFF
TRBJ2-1	.	TRBD2	TRBV30	TGTGCCTGGAGCAAGACTAGCGCCGCCTACAATGAGCAGTTCTTC	CAWSKTSAAYNEQFF
TRBJ2-3	.	.	TRBV7-6	TGTGCCAGCAGCTCGGTTCGGGGGTTTTTGGAGTATTTT	CASSSVRGFLEYF
TRBJ2-7	.	.	TRBV5-6	TGTGCCAGCAGCTTGGCAAGGGGCTCATACGAGCAGTACTTC	CASSLARGSYEQYF
TRBJ2-3	.	.	TRBV5-6	TGTGCCAGCAGCTTTTTTGAATTCGGGGGGCAAAGCACAGATACGCAGTATTTT	CASSFFEFGGQSTDTQYF
TRBJ2-1	.	TRBD1	TRBV7-6	TGTGCCAGCAGCATACAGGGGGTAGAGCAGTTCTTC	CASSIQGVEQFF
TRBJ1-4	.	.	TRBV23-1	TGCGCCAGCAGCCCGGTGCCCGATCCTAATGAAAAACTGTTTTTT	CASSPVPDPNEKLFF
TRBJ2-1	.	.	TRBV28	TGTGCCAGCAGTTTATACATTGGGAGTTCCTACAATGAGCAGTTCTTC	CASSLYIGSSYNEQFF
TRBJ2-5	.	.	TRBV27	TGTGCCAGCAGGCGGGTGTACCAAGAGACCCAGTACTTC	CASRRVYQETQYF
TRBJ2-7	few	TRBD1	TRBV7-9	TGTGCCAGCAGCTCATCCGGGACAGGGGTTCCCTACGAGCAGTACTTC	CASSSSGTGVPYEQYF
TRBJ1-2	.	.	TRBV4-2	TGTGCCAGCAGCCAAGATTTGCAGGGTGGCCTCGCGAGGTATGGCTACACCTTC	CASSQDLQGGLARYGYTF
TRBJ1-4	.	TRBD1	TRBV19	TGTGCCAGCCGTTACAGGGGTGCTAATGAAAAACTGTTTTTT	CASRYRGANEKLFF
TRBJ1-2	once	.	TRBV28	TGTGCCAGCAGTTTATCGGACTATGGCTACACCTTC	CASSLSDYGYTF
TRBJ2-7	.	.	TRBV2	TGTGCCAGCAGTGAAAGCCAGGGTATGCAGTACTTC	CASSESQGMQYF
TRBJ1-1	few	TRBD1	TRBV13	TGTGCCAGCAGCGCCGGCCGGGACAGGGGTTTAGCTTTCTTT	CASSAGRDRGLAFF
TRBJ2-3	.	.	TRBV5-1	TGCGCCAGCAGCCAGGATTCTAGCACAGATACGCAGTATTTT	CASSQDSSTDTQYF
TRBJ1-2	.	.	TRBV28	TGTGCCAGCAGTACCATGACAGATGCTAACTATGGCTACACCTTC	CASSTMTDANYGYTF
TRBJ2-7	.	TRBD1	TRBV2	TGTGCCAGCAGACAGGGGTCAAATGGGGAGCAGTACTTC	CASRQGSNGEQYF
TRBJ1-4	.	TRBD1	TRBV7-2	TGTGCCAGCAGCTTAGAGCACGGAACAGGGGGAAAACTGTTTTTT	CASSLEHGTGGKLFF
TRBJ2-3	.	TRBD2	TRBV9	TGTGCCAGCAGCGGACTAGCGGGAGACGCAGATACGCAGTATTTT	CASSGLAGDADTQYF
TRBJ2-7	.	.	TRBV6-1	TGTGCCAGCAGTCGGGAGCCCTATTTTGAGCAGTACTTC	CASSREPYFEQYF
TRBJ2-6	few	.	TRBV19	TGTGCCAGTAGTCCAATTCAGGGTTCTGGGGCCAACGTCCTGACTTTC	CASSPIQGSGANVLTF
TRBJ1-2	.	.	TRBV6-1	TGTGCCAGCAGTGAAGGCGGGGCCTATGGCTACACCTTC	CASSEGGAYGYTF
TRBJ2-1	.	TRBD2	TRBV15	TGTGCCACCAGCAGACGGGGCGGGGGGGTGGATGAGCAGTTCTTC	CATSRRGGGVDEQFF
TRBJ1-2	.	TRBD1	TRBV19	TGTGCCACCTCGCCAACAGGGGGCGCTTATGGCTACACCTTC	CATSPTGGAYGYTF
TRBJ1-2	.	.	TRBV5-5	TGTGCCAGCAGCTTCGGACAGAACTATGGCTACACCTTC	CASSFGQNYGYTF
TRBJ1-5	.	.	TRBV4-2	TGTGCCAGCAGCCCCGGCGCGGGGGGGGGAATAAATCAGCCCCAGCATTTT	CASSPGAGGGINQPQHF
TRBJ2-3	.	TRBD2	TRBV5-1	TGCGCCAGCAGCTCCTCAGAGAGCGGGAGTACAGATACGCAGTATTTT	CASSSSESGSTDTQYF